These 30 T cell receptor beta chains were sequenced from one sample in a study of human T cells and chemical hapten exposure. Each CDR3 protein is one row after TCRdb ran MiXCR on the RACE reads. This repertoire shows 150,000 to 200,000 distinct CDR3 sequences, roughly a quarter found once; its top ten account for about 2.1%. Time point noted: patch test 3, about 24 weeks after DPC sensitization. Treatment of the sample: therapeutic diphenylcyclopropenone sensitization with weekly scalp DPC. The source was whole blood, collected in connection with sensitization to the hapten diphenylcyclopropenone (DPC). These receptors came from a woman between 18 and 29 years old with alopecia areata. Some clones in this sample may be carry-over from other donors' samples.

The sample holds many counts of this clonotype. This rearrangement joins TRBV20-1 to TRBJ1-5; D ambiguous. V lost 5 bases, J lost 3 bases, and 8 bases lay in between. CDR1 DFQATT and CDR2 SNEGSKA come from the germline V gene (reference sequence). The CDR3 runs 12 residues. CDR3 in amino acids: CSASGINQPQHF. In nucleotides, the CDR3 is TGCAGTGCTTCGGGTATCAATCAGCCCCAGCATTTT.

This chain connects TRBV28 to TRBJ2-1, with 14 bases that match TRBD2. The length of the CDR3 is 17 residues. CDR1 and CDR2 (germline): MDHEN, SYDVKM. After removal of 1 base from V and 6 bases from J, the junction contained 5 bases not matched to a gene. The CDR3 DNA sequence: TGTGCCAGCAGTTTATCGAGACTAGCGGGGGGGACCAATGAGCAGTTCTTC. The encoded protein is CASSLSRLAGGTNEQFF.

The V and J genes are TRBV11-1 and TRBJ2-1; D remains ambiguous. Trimming shortened V by 3 bases and J by 0 bases, and 12 bases separated the two germline ends. Germline V gives CDR1 SGHAT, CDR2 FQDESV (reference sequence). CDR3 length: 16 residues. This chain's CDR3 is CASSLTHTSSYNEQFF. CDR3 sequence (DNA): TGTGCCAGCAGCTTGACCCATACCAGCTCCTACAATGAGCAGTTCTTC.

The gene calls are TRBV5-1 and TRBJ1-1; D is unresolved. The CDR3 is made up of 13 amino acids. The V gene's germline CDR1 is SGHRS and CDR2 YFSETQ. V lost 1 base and J lost 3, with 7 bases in between. CDR3 protein: CASSLSGYTEAFF. The CDR3 nucleotides are TGCGCCAGCAGCTTGTCGGGGTACACTGAAGCTTTCTTT.

There are a few counts of this clonotype. The chain employs TRBV7-6 and TRBJ2-7; D is possibly TRBD1 or TRBD2 (5 bases each). This CDR3 is built from 13 residues. The germline CDR1 and CDR2 sequences are SGHVS and FNYEAQ. The V end was cut by 3 bases, the J end by 6 bases, with 12 bases between. This chain's CDR3 is CASSFGTSSEQYF. The CDR3 DNA follows: TGTGCCAGCAGCTTCGGGACCTCCAGCGAGCAGTACTTC. Looking up the rest from reference TRBV7-6 and TRBJ2-7 gives the full variable domain: GAGVSQSPRYKVTKRGQDVALRCDPISGHVSLYWYRQALGQGPEFLTYFNYEAQQDKSGLPNDRFSAERPEGSISTLTIQRTEQRDSAMYRCASSFGTSSEQYFGPGTRLTVT.

The gene calls are TRBV6-5 and TRBJ1-4; D remains ambiguous. Trimming took 8 bases from V and 0 from J, leaving 13 bases between them. The CDR3 sequence is 15 residues long. Per the germline V gene, CDR1 is MNHEY and CDR2 is SVGAGI. Here the CDR3 DNA reads TGTGCCAGCTGCAAATTGGGTGCAACTAATGAAAAACTGTTTTTT. It encodes CASCKLGATNEKLFF.

There are a few counts of this clonotype. V gene TRBV20-1 combines with J gene TRBJ1-1; unclear D gene. Germline CDR1 and CDR2: DFQATT and SNEGSKA (reference sequence). V was cut by 1 base and J by 0 bases, with 6 bases left in between. The CDR3 loop spans 13 amino acids. The CDR3 is CSARVGLNTEAFF. In DNA form, the CDR3 reads TGCAGTGCTAGAGTCGGCTTGAACACTGAAGCTTTCTTT.

V is TRBV27 and J is TRBJ2-7, with D unclear. Germline CDR1 is MNHEY and CDR2 is SMNVEV (reference sequence). The CDR3 loop spans 15 amino acids. V was clipped by 3 bases and J by 0 bases, with 12 bases between them. CDR3 in DNA: TGTGCCAGCAGTTTGGTTGCCGTAAGCTCCTACGAGCAGTACTTC. Its protein is CASSLVAVSSYEQYF.

This clonotype showed up just a few times. This sequence joins TRBV4-1 and TRBJ1-1; D not certain. CDR3 length equals 16 residues. Germline V gene lookup returns CDR1 MGHRA and CDR2 YSYEKL. The germline V and J ends were trimmed by 3 bases and 3 bases, with 17 bases remaining between them. CDR3 protein: CASSHNFDGLHTEAFF. The CDR3 region has the DNA TGCGCCAGCAGCCACAATTTCGACGGCCTTCACACTGAAGCTTTCTTT.

The V and J genes are TRBV7-9 and TRBJ1-1; D is unresolved. Germline assignment: CDR1 SEHNR and CDR2 FQNEAQ (reference sequence). The CDR3 has 13 residues. V was cut by 6 bases and J by 0 bases, with 8 bases left in between. The CDR3 is CASSLDMNTEAFF. The CDR3 nucleotides read TGTGCCAGCAGTCTCGATATGAACACTGAAGCTTTCTTT.

This clonotype appeared a few times. This chain connects TRBV9 to TRBJ2-3; a weak D match, TRBD1 (6 bases). Trimming shortened V by 2 bases and J by 6 bases, and 16 bases separated the two germline ends. In germline, CDR1 is SGDLS, CDR2 YYNGEE. The CDR3 runs to 15 residues. CDR3 region: CASSVTGSSRDTQYF. As DNA, the CDR3 is TGTGCCAGCAGCGTCACAGGGTCTAGCAGGGATACGCAGTATTTT.

This clonotype was seen more than once but under ten times. The gene calls are TRBV20-1 and TRBJ2-7; 7 bases agree with TRBD2. CDR1 is DFQATT and CDR2 is SNEGSKA in the germline V gene (reference sequence). The V segment lost 6 bases and the J segment 5 bases; nucleotides outside the gene matches: 19. The CDR3 contains 16 residues. The CDR3, as DNA: TGCAGTGCGATTCCGCCTCGGGGGAGGGTGATCGACGAGCAGTACTTC. Encoded protein: CSAIPPRGRVIDEQYF.

This clonotype was counted only a few times. The chain recombines TRBV11-2 with TRBJ2-1, with a tentative D call TRBD1 (5 bases). The CDR3 length is 12 residues. Germline CDR1 SGHAT, CDR2 FQNNGV. V was cut by 6 bases and J by 7 bases, with 10 bases left in between. The CDR3 nucleotides are TGTGCCAGCAGGGCAGGGAAAAATGAGCAGTTCTTC. Protein sequence: CASRAGKNEQFF.

The chain combines TRBV27 with TRBJ2-1, with a possible D match to TRBD2 (5 bases). Germline CDR1 reads MNHEY; CDR2 reads SMNVEV (reference sequence). The CDR3 sequence is 16 residues long. V dropped 6 bases and J dropped 10 bases, with 25 bases sitting between them. CDR3 bases: TGTGCCAGCAGCCTAGCCCTACTCTCGGTGTGGATGGAGCAGTTCTTC. Protein product: CASSLALLSVWMEQFF.

This clonotype came up many times. J is TRBJ1-4 and V is TRBV4-1, with D uncertain. The CDR3 extends over 15 amino acids. V was clipped by 8 bases and J by 7 bases, with 20 bases between them. The germline V gene has CDR1 MGHRA and CDR2 YSYEKL. The DNA of the CDR3 is TGCGCCAGCGGCGGGCGAGGACTCGCCTTTGAAAAACTGTTTTTT. Translating gives CASGGRGLAFEKLFF.

This clonotype was observed a few times. The rearrangement joins TRBV5-1 to TRBJ2-7; 8 nucleotides line up with TRBD1. V lost 4 bases to trimming and J lost 4 bases; unmatched junction nucleotides: 10. Germline V gives CDR1 SGHRS, CDR2 YFSETQ. This CDR3 comprises 15 residues. The CDR3 DNA follows: TGCGCCAGCAGCGCACCGGGACAGGAATTTTACGAGCAGTACTTC. It is translated as CASSAPGQEFYEQYF.

V usage is TRBV19 and J usage is TRBJ2-1; 16 bases agree with TRBD2. V was pared by 3 bases and J by 7 bases, with 6 bases of the junction left unmatched. CDR1 is LNHDA, CDR2 SQIVND, per germline (reference sequence). The CDR3 totals 17 residues. The CDR3 is CASSIGTSGRARNEQFF. The CDR3 nucleotides are TGTGCCAGTAGTATCGGGACTAGCGGGAGGGCCAGAAATGAGCAGTTCTTC.

This rearrangement joins TRBV4-1 to TRBJ1-2; D is possibly TRBD1 (5 bases). CDR1 is MGHRA, CDR2 YSYEKL, per germline. This CDR3 comprises 15 residues. Trimming pared 0 bases from V and 6 bases from J, leaving 14 bases between. The CDR3 is CASSQDLGVWDGYTF. CDR3 nucleotides: TGCGCCAGCAGCCAAGACTTGGGGGTGTGGGATGGCTACACCTTC.

This clonotype was seen at least ten times. The chain recombines TRBV20-1 with TRBJ1-5; tentatively, D is TRBD1 (5 bases). Trimming took off 7 bases at V and 7 bases at J, with 17 bases between the two ends. CDR3 length: 13 amino acids. The germline gives CDR1 DFQATT, CDR2 SNEGSKA (reference sequence). CDR3 bases: TGCAGTGGCAATATGGATCGGGGCCAGCCCCAGCATTTT. Amino acids: CSGNMDRGQPQHF.

The V call is TRBV11-2, the J call TRBJ2-5, with D perhaps TRBD2 (7 bases). This CDR3 comprises 15 residues. V was shortened by 6 bases and J by 2 bases, with 16 bases between the two germline ends. Germline CDR1 SGHAT, CDR2 FQNNGV. The CDR3 here is CASRTERGAQETQYF. As DNA, the CDR3 is TGTGCCAGCAGAACCGAACGGGGGGCACAAGAGACCCAGTACTTC.

The V gene is TRBV20-1, the J gene TRBJ2-7; perhaps TRBD1 as D (6 bases). Trimming took off 6 bases at V and 3 bases at J, with 18 bases between the two ends. There are 14 residues in the CDR3. CDR1 is DFQATT and CDR2 is SNEGSKA in the germline V gene (reference sequence). CDR3 region: CSARALGQGYEQYF. The CDR3 nucleotides read TGCAGTGCGCGAGCTTTGGGACAAGGCTACGAGCAGTACTTC.

The sample holds a few counts of this clonotype. This rearrangement joins TRBV7-2 to TRBJ1-2; possible D gene TRBD1, 6 bases. The V gene lost 2 bases and the J gene lost 8 bases, with 12 bases spanning the gap. CDR3 size: 13 residues. Germline V gene data show CDR1 as SGHTA and CDR2 as FQGNSA. This CDR3 reads CASSLMGAGGYTF. In DNA form, the CDR3 reads TGTGCCAGCAGCTTAATGGGGGCAGGAGGCTACACCTTC.

This clonotype has just a few counts. The gene calls are TRBV20-1 and TRBJ2-1; 8 bases are shared with TRBD1. Looked up from germline, CDR1 is DFQATT and CDR2 is SNEGSKA (reference sequence). The CDR3 totals 15 residues. J was trimmed by 7 bases and V by 8 bases; bases with no gene match: 16. The CDR3 bases are TGCAGTCCCATCAGCGGACAGGGTATACGTAATGAGCAGTTCTTC. Its translation: CSPISGQGIRNEQFF.

This clonotype was observed a few times. The V gene is TRBV29-1, the J gene TRBJ2-7, with D possibly being TRBD1 (6 bases). The CDR3 covers 11 residues. The germline V gene encodes CDR1 SQVTM and CDR2 ANQGSEA. Trimming removed 4 bases at V and 2 bases at J, with 6 bases between. The CDR3 DNA reads TGCAGCGTTGCAGGGGCCTACGAGCAGTACTTC. Translation gives CSVAGAYEQYF.

The gene calls are TRBV6-2 or TRBV6-3 and TRBJ2-1, with a tentative D call TRBD1 (5 bases). This CDR3 comprises 12 residues. From germline, CDR1 is MNHEY and CDR2 SVGEGT. Trimming stripped 10 bases from V and 6 bases from J, with 13 bases between. The CDR3 DNA reads as TGTGCCACCAGGGATTTCGGCAATGAGCAGTTCTTC. Encoded protein: CATRDFGNEQFF.

This clonotype turned up a few times. The chain combines TRBV4-1 with TRBJ2-2; D not resolved. The CDR3 spans 12 residues. Trimming took 4 bases from V and 5 from J, leaving 5 bases between them. Germline CDR1 reads MGHRA; CDR2 reads YSYEKL. The CDR3 here is CASSPSTGELFF. The CDR3 nucleotides read TGCGCCAGCAGCCCGAGTACCGGGGAGCTGTTTTTT.

The rearrangement links TRBV10-2 to TRBJ2-2; the match to TRBD2 covers 12 bases. The CDR3 loop spans 17 amino acids. The V gene end was trimmed by 3 bases and the J gene end by 4 bases; junction bases not matched to a gene: 6. The germline gives CDR1 WSHSY, CDR2 SAAADI. The CDR3: CASSDLAGGLTTGELFF. The CDR3 nucleotides are TGCGCCAGCAGTGACCTAGCGGGGGGGCTGACCACCGGGGAGCTGTTTTTT.

The count of this clonotype is one. The chain joins TRBV6-1 to TRBJ2-3; 7 nucleotides align to TRBD2. CDR3 length: 15 residues. V lost 1 base and J lost 1; bases outside the gene matches: 2. Germline assignment: CDR1 MNHNS and CDR2 SASEGT. CDR3 in DNA: TGTGCCAGCAGTGAAGTTCGGGGGGGCACAGATACGCAGTATTTT. Translation gives CASSEVRGGTDTQYF.

This clonotype was seen a few times. V is TRBV4-2 and J is TRBJ2-5; TRBD2 aligns across 10 bases. The ends lost 2 bases at V and 3 bases at J; junction bases unmatched: 3. Germline CDR1 is LGHNA and CDR2 is YNFKEQ. The CDR3 runs 15 residues. The CDR3 sequence: CASSQIAGGEETQYF. CDR3 nucleotide sequence: TGTGCCAGCAGCCAAATAGCGGGAGGAGAAGAGACCCAGTACTTC.

This clonotype was detected a few times. This chain connects TRBV24-1 to TRBJ2-2, with D hard to call. Germline V gene data show CDR1 as KGHDR and CDR2 as SFDVKD. CDR3 length: 16 residues. The V end was cut by 4 bases, the J end by 3 bases, with 14 bases between. CDR3 loop: CATSEALEWDTGELFF. The CDR3 region has the DNA TGTGCCACCAGTGAAGCATTGGAGTGGGACACCGGGGAGCTGTTTTTT.